The clone carrying this T cell receptor beta chain has a single count. Its antigen is not known. The data were obtained in a study of T cell responses to AZD1222 COVID-19 vaccine. Study-wide context: Second-dose recipients at about 4 or about 12 weeks were treated as one pooled group.

Study-level points and caveats: In a largely white British group with more females than males, clonal diversity was possibly underestimated. Within unmutated variant regions lay the reported targets of nearly half of spike-specific TCRs.

Data came from immunoSEQ multiplex PCR; TCRdb stores just in-frame clones and leaves some out. The data show some 120,000 clones, just over 85% seen once. V lost 4 bases and J lost 4; bases outside the gene matches: 14. The germline V gene has CDR1 LNHNV and CDR2 YYDKDF (reference sequence). This CDR3 spans 18 amino acids. V usage is TRBV15 and J usage is TRBJ1-3; TRBD1 matches at 9 bases. The receptor was isolated from an adult in good health. The source was peripheral blood, collected on day 0 of AZD1222 vaccination. The CDR3 coding sequence is TGTGCCACCAGCACCCTTGGACAGGGGCATTGGTGGGGAAACACCATATATTTT. Translation gives CATSTLGQGHWWGNTIYF. Based on the CDR3 plus reference TRBV15 and TRBJ1-3, the full variable domain is DAMVIQNPRYQVTQFGKPVTLSCSQTLNHNVMYWYQQKSSQAPKLLFHYYDKDFNNEADTPDNFQSRRPNTSFCFLDIRSPGLGDTAMYLCATSTLGQGHWWGNTIYFGEGSWLTVV.